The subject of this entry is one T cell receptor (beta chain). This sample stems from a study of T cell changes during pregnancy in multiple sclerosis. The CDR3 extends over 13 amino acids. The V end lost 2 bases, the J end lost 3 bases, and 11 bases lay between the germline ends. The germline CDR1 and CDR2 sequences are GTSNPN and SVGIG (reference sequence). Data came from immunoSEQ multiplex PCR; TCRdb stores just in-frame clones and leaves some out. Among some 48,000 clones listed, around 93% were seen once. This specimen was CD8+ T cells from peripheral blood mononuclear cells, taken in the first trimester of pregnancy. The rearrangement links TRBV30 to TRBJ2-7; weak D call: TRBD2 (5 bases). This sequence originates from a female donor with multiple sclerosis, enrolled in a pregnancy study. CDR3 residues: CAWSSGIHYEQYF. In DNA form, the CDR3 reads TGTGCCTGGAGTTCGGGGATTCACTACGAGCAGTACTTC. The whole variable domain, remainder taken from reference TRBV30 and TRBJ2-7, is SQTIHQWPATLVQPVGSPLSLECTVEGTSNPNLYWYRQAAGRGLQLLFYSVGIGQISSEVPQNLSASRPQDRQFILSSKKLLLSDSGFYLCAWSSGIHYEQYFGPGTRLTVT.